The table lists the clone carrying this TCR beta chain with a few counts. This entry comes from a study of cytomegalovirus exposure and HLA in healthy donors. The CDR3 is 18 amino acids. V gave up 3 bases and J gave up 4 bases, with 19 bases separating them. Per the germline V gene, CDR1 is LNHDA and CDR2 is SQIVND (reference sequence). The protocol was immunoSEQ multiplex PCR, while the TCRdb copy is restricted to in-frame clones and leaves out a portion. The data show 200,000 or so clones, with approximately 87% seen just once and 5.5% to 7% held by the top ten. The sequence was collected from a woman in her late teens or twenties in good health and CMV-seronegative. This chain joins TRBV19 and TRBJ1-6, with a weak D call TRBD1 (5 bases). Sequencing input: PBMCs. CDR3 amino acids: CASSMDPIQGIYNSPLHF. Here the CDR3 DNA reads TGTGCCAGTAGTATGGATCCGATCCAGGGAATATATAATTCACCCCTCCACTTT.